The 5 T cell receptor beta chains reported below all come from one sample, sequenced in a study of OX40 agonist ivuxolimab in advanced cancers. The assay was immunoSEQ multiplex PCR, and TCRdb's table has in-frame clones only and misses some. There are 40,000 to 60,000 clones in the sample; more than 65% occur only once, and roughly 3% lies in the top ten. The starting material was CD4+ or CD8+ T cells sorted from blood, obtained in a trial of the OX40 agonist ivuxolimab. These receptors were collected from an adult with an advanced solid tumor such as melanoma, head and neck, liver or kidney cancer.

CDR3 in amino acids: CASRLRGQEAFF. The CDR3 DNA reads TGTGCCAGCAGGCTCAGGGGGCAGGAAGCTTTCTTT. V is TRBV2 and J is TRBJ1-1; 8 nucleotides match TRBD1. CDR1 and CDR2 (germline): SNHLY, FYNNEI. The V and J ends lost 6 bases and 8 bases, in that order; junction bases with no gene match: 5. This CDR3 is built from 12 residues.

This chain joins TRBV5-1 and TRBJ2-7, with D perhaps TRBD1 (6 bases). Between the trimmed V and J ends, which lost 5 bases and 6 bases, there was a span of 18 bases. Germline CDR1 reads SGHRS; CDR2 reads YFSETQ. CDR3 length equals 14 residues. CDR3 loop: CASSGAQGLGEQYF. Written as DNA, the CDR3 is TGCGCCAGCAGTGGGGCACAGGGTTTGGGCGAGCAGTACTTC.

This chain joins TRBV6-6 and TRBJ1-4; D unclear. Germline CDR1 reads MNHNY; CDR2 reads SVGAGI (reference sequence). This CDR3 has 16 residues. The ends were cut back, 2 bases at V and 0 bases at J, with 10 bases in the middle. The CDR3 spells CASSYPNGATNEKLFF. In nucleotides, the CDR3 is TGTGCCAGCAGTTACCCAAACGGTGCAACTAATGAAAAACTGTTTTTT.

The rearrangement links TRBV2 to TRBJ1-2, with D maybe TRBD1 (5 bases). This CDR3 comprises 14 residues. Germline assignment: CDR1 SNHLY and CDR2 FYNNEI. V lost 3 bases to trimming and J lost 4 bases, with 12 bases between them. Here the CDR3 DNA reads TGTGCCAGCAGTGAGCCGGGGACGGGCTATGGCTACACCTTC. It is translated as CASSEPGTGYGYTF.

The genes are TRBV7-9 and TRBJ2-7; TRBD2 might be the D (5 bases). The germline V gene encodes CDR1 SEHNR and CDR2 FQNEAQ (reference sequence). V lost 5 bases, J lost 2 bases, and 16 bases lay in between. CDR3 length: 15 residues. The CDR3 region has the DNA TGTGCCAGCAGCCCCGGGGTGGGCGGCACCTACGAGCAGTACTTC. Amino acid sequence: CASSPGVGGTYEQYF.